The 30 T cell receptor beta chains listed next were all sequenced from one sample in a study of blood T cell repertoires in COVID-19 (dated by TCRdb to the early 2020s). Libraries were built with the immunoSEQ multiplex PCR assay. Imported from immuneACCESS, the table was reduced by TCRdb to in-frame sequences with V and J called. These copies leave out some clones; in studies compared against another copy, an unresolved V gene accounts for under half, and the cause of the remainder is not known. The sample table holds roughly 350,000 clones, of which about 93% were seen once. The ten largest clonotypes hold roughly 3.4% of the sample. The source material was peripheral blood. The receptor source for this set is a young woman who had recovered from COVID-19.

CDR3: CASSRPSGGNRSYEQYV. Written as DNA, the CDR3 is TGCGCCAGCAGCCGCCCTTCCGGCGGCAACCGCTCCTACGAGCAGTACGTC. This chain links TRBV5-1 with TRBJ2-7; D is uncertain. The length of the CDR3 is 17 residues. Germline lookup yields CDR1 SGHRS and CDR2 YFSETQ. V was clipped by 4 bases and J by 0 bases, with 20 bases between them.

The chain carries TRBV27 and TRBJ2-7; possibly TRBD1 for D (5 bases). Per the germline V gene, CDR1 is MNHEY and CDR2 is SMNVEV (reference sequence). The CDR3 length is 13 residues. Trimming took 3 bases from V and 6 from J, leaving 12 bases between them. DNA of the CDR3: TGTGCCAGCAGTTTTCGAAGGGGTGCCGAGCAGTACGTC. Its protein product is CASSFRRGAEQYV.

The chain combines TRBV15 with TRBJ2-7; a possible D gene is TRBD1 (5 bases). The CDR3 loop spans 14 amino acids. CDR1 and CDR2 from the germline V gene are LNHNV and YYDKDF (reference sequence). Between the trimmed V and J ends, which lost 3 bases and 0 bases, there was a span of 9 bases. CDR3: CATSRRQSSYEQYV. CDR3 nucleotides: TGTGCCACCAGCAGGAGACAGAGCTCCTACGAGCAGTACGTC.

The gene calls are TRBV24-1 and TRBJ2-1, with 9 bases lining up with TRBD2. With 5 bases clipped from V and 0 bases from J, the junction kept 16 bases outside the gene matches. CDR3 length: 20 residues. Germline values: CDR1 KGHDR, CDR2 SFDVKD. CDR3 residues: CATSARRLSSGERSYNEQFF. CDR3 nucleotides: TGTGCCACCAGTGCGCGAAGATTATCTAGCGGGGAACGCTCCTACAATGAGCAGTTCTTC.

The gene calls are TRBV7-9 and TRBJ2-1, with D hard to call. The germline V and J ends were trimmed by 0 bases and 10 bases, with 13 bases remaining between them. Germline lookup yields CDR1 SEHNR and CDR2 FQNEAQ (reference sequence). The CDR3 runs to 14 residues. The CDR3 region has the DNA TGTGCCAGCAGCTTAGCGGGCCGCGCCGACGAGCAGTTCTTC. Its protein is CASSLAGRADEQFF. The variable domain in full, with the rest retrieved from reference TRBV7-9 and TRBJ2-1, is DTGVSQNPRHKITKRGQNVTFRCDPISEHNRLYWYRQTLGQGPEFLTYFQNEAQLEKSRLLSDRFSAERPKGSFSTLEIQRTEQGDSAMYLCASSLAGRADEQFFGPGTRLTVL.

The V call is TRBV9, the J call TRBJ2-3; 10 nucleotides agree with TRBD2. Germline V gene sequence: CDR1 SGDLS, CDR2 YYNGEE. This CDR3 has 16 residues. The junction had 7 bases not matched to a gene; V was cut back by 4 bases and J by 2 bases. CDR3 sequence (DNA): TGTGCCAGCAGCCCGACCGGGACTAGCGCCACAGATACGCAGTATTTT. Translation gives CASSPTGTSATDTQYF.

V is TRBV7-4 and J is TRBJ2-7; 11 bases fit TRBD2. The CDR3 is 18 amino acids. Trimming removed 2 bases from V and 4 bases from J; junction bases left unmatched: 13. The germline V gene encodes CDR1 SGHVT and CDR2 SQSDAQ. CDR3 loop: CASSLYGRAGTSGYEQYV. The CDR3 DNA reads as TGTGCCAGCAGCTTATATGGGAGGGCGGGGACTAGCGGTTACGAGCAGTACGTC.

This sequence joins TRBV5-4 and TRBJ2-2, with D maybe TRBD2 (5 bases). The germline gives CDR1 SGHNT, CDR2 YYREEE (reference sequence). Trimming shortened V by 5 bases and J by 0 bases, and 8 bases separated the two germline ends. This CDR3 comprises 14 residues. The CDR3 spells CASRAEPNTGELFF. The CDR3, as DNA: TGTGCCAGCAGAGCGGAGCCGAACACCGGGGAGCTGTTTTTT.

CDR3 region: CAWSKDRAGELFF. The CDR3 DNA follows: TGTGCCTGGAGTAAAGACAGGGCGGGGGAGCTGTTTTTT. The V gene is TRBV30, the J gene TRBJ2-2, with TRBD1 matching over 7 bases. Germline assignment: CDR1 GTSNPN and CDR2 SVGIG (reference sequence). The CDR3 covers 13 residues. J gave up 8 bases and V 2 bases, and 5 bases lay outside the gene matches.

This clone was observed once. This chain's CDR3 is CASSTLTGGNTEAFF. The CDR3 DNA reads TGTGCCAGTAGTACCTTGACAGGGGGGAACACTGAAGCTTTCTTT. The V gene is TRBV19, the J gene TRBJ1-1; 9 positions agree with TRBD1. Germline V gene sequence: CDR1 LNHDA, CDR2 SQIVND (reference sequence). V was clipped by 4 bases and J by 1 base; unmatched bases: 4. CDR3 size: 15 residues.

The rearrangement links TRBV7-2 to TRBJ2-2; 7 nucleotides line up with TRBD2. Trimming removed 5 bases from V and 6 bases from J; junction bases left unmatched: 9. Germline CDR1 reads SGHTA; CDR2 reads FQGNSA. The CDR3 consists of 15 residues. CDR3 sequence: CASSPGLDYPGELFF. The CDR3 bases are TGTGCCAGCAGCCCCGGACTAGACTACCCCGGGGAGCTGTTTTTT.

The V and J genes are TRBV19 and TRBJ1-2; 7 bases match TRBD1. In germline, CDR1 is LNHDA, CDR2 SQIVND (reference sequence). This CDR3 is 15 amino acids long. With V trimmed by 7 bases and J by 8 bases, 16 bases remained unmatched. The DNA of the CDR3 is TGTGCCAGTACACCGACAGGGACCAAGTGGGGGGGCTACACCTTC. This encodes CASTPTGTKWGGYTF.

V gene TRBV27 combines with J gene TRBJ2-3; no clear D gene. The CDR3 has 15 amino acids. V lost 2 bases and J lost 3, with 12 bases in between. Germline V gene data show CDR1 as MNHEY and CDR2 as SMNVEV (reference sequence). CDR3 region: CASSLRSVWTDTQYF. The CDR3 DNA reads as TGTGCCAGCAGTTTACGGTCGGTTTGGACAGATACGCAGTATTTT.

This clone was seen once. The chain employs TRBV6-1 and TRBJ1-3; D not resolved. Between the trimmed V and J ends, which lost 3 bases and 0 bases, there was a span of 6 bases. The CDR3 runs to 14 residues. Per the germline V gene, CDR1 is MNHNS and CDR2 is SASEGT. The CDR3 DNA is TGTGCCAGCAGTGATCTATCCTCTGGAAACACCATATATTTT. This codes for CASSDLSSGNTIYF.

V usage is TRBV27 and J usage is TRBJ1-6; D ambiguous. There are 15 residues in the CDR3. Trimming removed 6 bases from V and 8 bases from J, with 17 bases in between. Germline CDR1 and CDR2: MNHEY and SMNVEV (reference sequence). This CDR3 is CASSNAPSRDSPLHF. The CDR3 nucleotides are TGTGCCAGCAGCAATGCCCCGAGCCGGGATTCACCCCTCCACTTT.

This clone was seen ten or more times. V gene TRBV6-2 or TRBV6-3 combines with J gene TRBJ1-2; the D gene is possibly TRBD1 (6 bases). The CDR3 is made up of 15 amino acids. Trimming left V 2 bases short and J 0 bases short, with 10 bases between. The V gene's germline CDR1 is MNHEY and CDR2 SVGEGT. The CDR3 coding sequence is TGTGCCAGCAGTTACCCGACAGGTCCTAACTATGGCTACACCTTC. Translated: CASSYPTGPNYGYTF.

The V call is TRBV11-3, the J call TRBJ2-5; weak D call: TRBD1 (6 bases). V was cut by 2 bases and J by 4 bases, with 14 bases left in between. Germline V CDR1 and CDR2: SGHNT, YENEEA. This CDR3 comprises 15 residues. The CDR3 protein is CASSLRMGARETQYF. The CDR3 DNA sequence: TGTGCCAGCAGCTTACGAATGGGGGCCAGAGAGACCCAGTACTTC.

This chain joins TRBV29-1 and TRBJ2-3; maybe TRBD2 (6 bases). Looked up from germline, CDR1 is SQVTM and CDR2 is ANQGSEA. The CDR3 is made up of 13 amino acids. Trimming took 6 bases from V and 8 from J, leaving 18 bases between them. Written as DNA, the CDR3 is TGCAGCGTAAGACTAGTAAAGCAAGGTACGCAGTATTTT. Protein product: CSVRLVKQGTQYF.

This clone has just one count. V is TRBV7-2 and J is TRBJ2-5; 7 positions agree with TRBD2. The CDR3 is 16 residues long. Germline CDR1 is SGHTA and CDR2 is FQGNSA. After removal of 2 bases from V and 7 bases from J, the junction contained 13 bases not matched to a gene. CDR3 protein: CASSLHRGGSFGTQYF. In DNA form, the CDR3 reads TGTGCCAGCAGCTTACATCGAGGCGGGAGTTTCGGGACCCAGTACTTC.

J is TRBJ1-1 and V is TRBV11-2; no reliable D call. This CDR3 has 14 residues. Germline V gives CDR1 SGHAT, CDR2 FQNNGV. V lost 1 base and J 1 base, leaving 7 bases between the germline ends. DNA for the CDR3: TGTGCCAGCAGCTTAGTGAGGCAGAACACTGAAGCTTTCTTT. Amino acids: CASSLVRQNTEAFF.

The rearrangement uses TRBV6-5 and TRBJ1-2; no clear D. There are 14 residues in the CDR3. Germline assignment: CDR1 MNHEY and CDR2 SVGAGI. Trimming cost V 4 bases and J 8 bases, with 17 bases left between them. The CDR3 DNA reads TGTGCCAGCAGTTCCGATCGATTAATAAGCGGCTACACCTTC. It translates to CASSSDRLISGYTF.

V and J are TRBV19 and TRBJ1-3; a weak D match, TRBD1 (5 bases). V lost 7 bases and J 0 bases, leaving 13 bases between the germline ends. The CDR3 is 15 residues long. Germline assignment: CDR1 LNHDA and CDR2 SQIVND (reference sequence). CDR3 nucleotides: TGTGCCAGTACCCCAGGGTACATCTCTGGAAACACCATATATTTT. This gives the protein CASTPGYISGNTIYF.

V usage is TRBV9 and J usage is TRBJ2-3, with D maybe TRBD2 (6 bases). Germline CDR1 reads SGDLS; CDR2 reads YYNGEE. Trimming took off 0 bases at V and 3 bases at J, with 14 bases between the two ends. The CDR3 runs to 16 residues. The CDR3 protein is CASSVGGGRSTDTQYF. The CDR3 DNA reads as TGTGCCAGCAGCGTAGGGGGTGGGAGGTCGACAGATACGCAGTATTTT.

With regard to this clone: Other DNA sequences in this sample translate to the same CDR3. The chain carries TRBV7-2 and TRBJ2-1; 13 positions match TRBD2. This CDR3 spans 15 amino acids. CDR1 is SGHTA, CDR2 FQGNSA, per germline. Trimming removed 5 bases from V and 5 bases from J; junction bases left unmatched: 3. CDR3 in DNA: TGTGCCAGCAGCCCGGGACTAGCGGGAAACAATGAGCAGTTCTTC. It encodes CASSPGLAGNNEQFF.

The chain carries TRBV6-6 and TRBJ1-2, with a weak D call TRBD1 (5 bases). V lost 2 bases to trimming and J lost 4 bases, with 14 bases between them. The germline CDR1 and CDR2 sequences are MNHNY and SVGAGI (reference sequence). The CDR3 covers 15 residues. The CDR3 DNA reads as TGTGCCAGCAGTTACGGGGCTGTAGGTGGCTATGGCTACACCTTC. It specifies CASSYGAVGGYGYTF.

This clone has just one count. J is TRBJ1-1 and V is TRBV10-1, with TRBD1 matching over 8 bases. CDR3 length: 15 amino acids. V was pared by 2 bases and J by 3 bases, with 5 bases of the junction left unmatched. CDR1 and CDR2 from the germline V gene are WNHNN and SYGVQD (reference sequence). This chain's CDR3 is CASSEGTGIYTEAFF. The CDR3 coding sequence is TGCGCCAGCAGTGAGGGGACAGGAATTTACACTGAAGCTTTCTTT.

J is TRBJ1-1 and V is TRBV19; maybe TRBD1 (5 bases). This CDR3 has 14 amino acids. The ends were cut back, 10 bases at V and 6 bases at J, with 21 bases in the middle. CDR1 and CDR2 (germline): LNHDA, SQIVND (reference sequence). CDR3 region: CATRLVAQESEAFF. CDR3 DNA sequence: TGTGCCACCCGTCTGGTGGCACAGGAGTCTGAAGCTTTCTTT.

In this sample, this clone turned up once. The V call is TRBV2, the J call TRBJ1-3; no firm D call. The CDR3 loop spans 15 amino acids. Trimming left V 0 bases short and J 2 bases short, with 8 bases between. Germline V CDR1 and CDR2: SNHLY, FYNNEI. CDR3 region: CASSEAVIAGNTIYF. In DNA, the CDR3 is TGTGCCAGCAGTGAAGCCGTTATTGCTGGAAACACCATATATTTT.

This clone was observed a few times. V usage is TRBV6-6 and J usage is TRBJ2-2; 7 bases fit TRBD2. This CDR3 region has 17 residues. Losses at the gene ends were 5 bases for V and 6 bases for J; bases not matched to a gene: 15. Germline V gene sequence: CDR1 MNHNY, CDR2 SVGAGI (reference sequence). In nucleotides, the CDR3 is TGTGCCAGCAGTCCTCAGCGGGGTGCGGGTATTCCCGGGGAGCTGTTTTTT. Its translation is CASSPQRGAGIPGELFF.

J is TRBJ2-7 and V is TRBV5-5, with D unclear. The V and J ends lost 0 bases and 7 bases respectively, with 14 bases between them. CDR3 length: 14 residues. Germline CDR1 SGHKS, CDR2 YYEKEE (reference sequence). CDR3 in amino acids: CASSLVGLSVEQYV. The DNA of the CDR3 is TGTGCCAGCAGCTTGGTGGGCTTGTCCGTGGAGCAGTACGTC.